Listed below are T cell receptor beta chains from one sample, sequenced in a study of blood T cell repertoires in COVID-19. Produced via immunoSEQ multiplex PCR; TCRdb's table is partial and in-frame only. The data hold over 120,000 clones, with 70% to 80% observed a single time. Sample: peripheral blood. The receptors were gathered from a woman in her 70s with COVID-19, enrolled during active disease. The CDR3 runs from the conserved cysteine through the conserved F or W. The D gene is left open where the match is weak. For some rows the clone size is stated as once, few or many, or as a class when expanded; others skip it.

clone size	J gene	V gene	D gene	CDR3 DNA	CDR3 protein
many	TRBJ1-4	TRBV18	-	TGTGCCAGCTCACAAGGGGCAGTTAATGAAAAACTGTTTTTT	CASSQGAVNEKLFF
-	TRBJ2-3	TRBV4-2	TRBD1	TGTGCCAGCAGCCAAGGGGACAGGGGTGGAGGTACGCAGTATTTT	CASSQGDRGGGTQYF
-	TRBJ2-1	TRBV19	-	TGTGCCAGTAGTTCGACTTACTGGGATGAGCAGTTCTTC	CASSSTYWDEQFF
-	TRBJ1-1	TRBV6-5	-	TGTGCCAGCAGTAGTACAGGGAGGAACACTGAAGCTTTCTTT	CASSSTGRNTEAFF
-	TRBJ1-2	TRBV15	TRBD1	TGTGCCACCAGCGGAAGACAGGGGCGGAGTGGCTACACCTTC	CATSGRQGRSGYTF
-	TRBJ2-2	TRBV6-4	TRBD2	TGTGCCAGCAGTGTCCTCCCATATCCCTTTAGCGGGGCGAACACCGGGGAGCTGTTTTTT	CASSVLPYPFSGANTGELFF
-	TRBJ1-4	TRBV18	TRBD1	TGTGCCAGCTCACCACCGACAGGGAATAATGAAAAACTGTTTTTT	CASSPPTGNNEKLFF
-	TRBJ2-7	TRBV29-1	TRBD2	TGCAGCGTTGTCCCTACAGCACTAGCGGGGGGCAACGAGCAGTACTTC	CSVVPTALAGGNEQYF
-	TRBJ1-5	TRBV4-3	-	TGCGCCAGCAGCCAAGATCTTAATCAGCCCCAGCATTTT	CASSQDLNQPQHF
once	TRBJ2-2	TRBV5-1	TRBD1	TGCGCCAGCAGCTCAAATTTGACAGGGCGGGCCGGGGAGCTGTTTTTT	CASSSNLTGRAGELFF
-	TRBJ1-1	TRBV9	TRBD1	TGTGCCAGCAGCGTTGGCGGGACAGCAGTGAACACTGAAGCTTTCTTT	CASSVGGTAVNTEAFF
-	TRBJ2-3	TRBV24-1	TRBD1	TGTGCCACCACTTCCGGGACAGGGATCACAGATACGCAGTATTTT	CATTSGTGITDTQYF
-	TRBJ2-5	TRBV2	TRBD2	TGTGCCAGCAGGGTCCTTCTAGCGGGGGGGCACGAGACCCAGTACTTC	CASRVLLAGGHETQYF
many	TRBJ2-2	TRBV5-4	-	TGTGCCAGCAGCTTGGCTGACAGCTCCACCGGGGAGCTGTTTTTT	CASSLADSSTGELFF
-	TRBJ1-5	TRBV19	-	TGTGCCAGTAGTATAGGGGTAGCGCCCCAGCATTTT	CASSIGVAPQHF
-	TRBJ1-2	TRBV7-9	-	TGTGCCAGCAGCTCCTGGGTTGACAGAACTTTGGCCTATGGCTACACCTTC	CASSSWVDRTLAYGYTF
-	TRBJ1-2	TRBV7-3	-	TGTGCCAGCAGCGGCGGCGGTGGCTACACCTTC	CASSGGGGYTF
-	TRBJ2-7	TRBV3-1/TRBV3-2	-	TGTGCCAGCAGCCTCAGAGGTGGTTCTAGAGAGCAGTACTTC	CASSLRGGSREQYF
few	TRBJ1-1	TRBV6-4	TRBD1	TGTGCCAGCAGTGACTCCAGCAGGGGGACTGAAGCTTTCTTT	CASSDSSRGTEAFF
-	TRBJ1-3	TRBV14	-	TGTGCCAGCAGGCAGGAGGGCGGAAACACCATATATTTT	CASRQEGGNTIYF
-	TRBJ2-7	TRBV5-1	-	TGCGCCAGCAGCGCCCGGGACAACTACGAGCAGTACTTC	CASSARDNYEQYF
few	TRBJ2-1	TRBV27	TRBD1	TGTGCCAGCAGTTGGAAGACAGGGGGTTACAATGAGCAGTTCTTC	CASSWKTGGYNEQFF
-	TRBJ1-1	TRBV7-8	-	TGTGCCAGCAGCTTATATGGGGCGGACACTGAAGCTTTCTTT	CASSLYGADTEAFF
-	TRBJ1-4	TRBV18	-	TGTGCCAGCTCACCCGGTATCTTGACTAATGAAAAACTGTTTTTT	CASSPGILTNEKLFF
-	TRBJ2-7	TRBV14	TRBD1	TGTGCCAGCAGCCAAGGACAGGGGGGTTACGAGCAGTACTTC	CASSQGQGGYEQYF
-	TRBJ1-4	TRBV6-4	-	TGTGCCAGCAGTGACAGGACAACGATACTGCACAGAAATGAAAAACTGTTTTTT	CASSDRTTILHRNEKLFF
-	TRBJ1-6	TRBV7-2	-	TGTGCCAGCAGCTCGCTGTCTCCAGGGGCCAATTCACCCCTCCACTTT	CASSSLSPGANSPLHF
-	TRBJ2-7	TRBV29-1	TRBD1	TGCAGCGTCGTCACACAGGGGGCTACCTACGAGCAGTACTTC	CSVVTQGATYEQYF
few	TRBJ2-7	TRBV16	-	TGTGCCAGCAGCAAGCCGGGACAACCCTACGAGCAGTACTTC	CASSKPGQPYEQYF
-	TRBJ1-1	TRBV20-1	-	TGCAGTGCTAGTATAAAGAGCGCTGAAGCTTTCTTT	CSASIKSAEAFF
-	TRBJ1-4	TRBV7-6	-	TGTGCCAGCAGCCCTGGGGGGTCCACTAATGAAAAACTGTTTTTT	CASSPGGSTNEKLFF
-	TRBJ1-4	TRBV9	TRBD1	TGTGCCAGCAGCCCCCGACAGGGTCTCCAAGAAAAACTGTTTTTT	CASSPRQGLQEKLFF
-	TRBJ1-2	TRBV20-1	-	TGCAGTGCTAACAGGGCAGGCTACACCTTC	CSANRAGYTF
-	TRBJ1-5	TRBV18	-	TGTGCCAGCTCACCCTTTAGGACAAAGTCCACTCAGCCCCAGCATTTT	CASSPFRTKSTQPQHF
-	TRBJ1-6	TRBV6-5	TRBD1	TGTGCCAGCAGCCGCGGGACAGGGGGTTCACCCCTCCACTTT	CASSRGTGGSPLHF
-	TRBJ2-1	TRBV28	-	TGTGCCAGCAGTTTAAGACCCCGGGACACTCCTTACAATGAGCAGTTCTTC	CASSLRPRDTPYNEQFF
-	TRBJ2-7	TRBV4-3	-	TGCGCCAGCAGCCAAGACCGCATGAGGGAGCAGTACTTC	CASSQDRMREQYF
-	TRBJ1-6	TRBV6-6	-	TGTGCCAGCAGCCGCAGGGTGAGGTCCTATAATTCACCCCTCCACTTT	CASSRRVRSYNSPLHF
-	TRBJ1-2	TRBV5-1	-	TGCGCCAGCCGAGGGGACTCCGGCTATGGCTACACCTTC	CASRGDSGYGYTF
-	TRBJ2-1	TRBV24-1	-	TGTGCCACCAGTGATTTGCAGGGTCCTCATCCAGGGGATGAGCAGTTCTTC	CATSDLQGPHPGDEQFF
-	TRBJ1-1	TRBV7-8	-	TGTGCCAGCAGCTTAGTGGGGACATATAACACTGAAGCTTTCTTT	CASSLVGTYNTEAFF
-	TRBJ1-4	TRBV18	TRBD1	TGTGCCAGCTCACCCCAGCCGGGACAGCTTAATGAAAAACTGTTTTTT	CASSPQPGQLNEKLFF
-	TRBJ2-3	TRBV5-6	TRBD2	TGTGCCAGCAGCTGGGGTGTAGCGGGGGGACATACGCAGTATTTT	CASSWGVAGGHTQYF
-	TRBJ1-2	TRBV18	-	TGTGCCAGCTCACCATCGGGGTTTGGCTACACCTTC	CASSPSGFGYTF
-	TRBJ1-2	TRBV28	-	TGTGCCAGCAGTTCGGGTATTGTTTATGGCTACACCTTC	CASSSGIVYGYTF
once	TRBJ1-2	TRBV15	-	TGTGCCACCAGCAGAGAGTCAGGTGATTATGGCTACACCTTC	CATSRESGDYGYTF
-	TRBJ2-2	TRBV7-3	-	TGTGCCAGCAGCTCTCCTAGCGAAGGCACCGGGGAGCTGTTTTTT	CASSSPSEGTGELFF
-	TRBJ1-3	TRBV7-9	-	TGTGCCAGCAGCTTAGGACAGGCGAACACCATATATTTT	CASSLGQANTIYF